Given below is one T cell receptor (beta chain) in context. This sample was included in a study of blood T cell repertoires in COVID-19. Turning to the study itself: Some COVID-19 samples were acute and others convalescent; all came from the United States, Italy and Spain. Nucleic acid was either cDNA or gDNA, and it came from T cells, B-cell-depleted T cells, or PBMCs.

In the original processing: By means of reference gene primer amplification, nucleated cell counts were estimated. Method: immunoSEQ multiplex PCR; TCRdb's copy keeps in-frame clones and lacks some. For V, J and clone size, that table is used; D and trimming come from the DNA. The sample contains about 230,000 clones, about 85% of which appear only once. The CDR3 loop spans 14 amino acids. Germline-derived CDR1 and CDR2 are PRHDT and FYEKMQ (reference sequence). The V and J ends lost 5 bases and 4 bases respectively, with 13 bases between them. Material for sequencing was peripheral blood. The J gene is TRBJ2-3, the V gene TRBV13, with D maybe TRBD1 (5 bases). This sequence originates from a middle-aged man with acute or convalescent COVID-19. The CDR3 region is CASSLDWGPDTQYF. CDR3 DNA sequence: TGTGCCAGCAGCCTGGATTGGGGCCCAGATACGCAGTATTTT.